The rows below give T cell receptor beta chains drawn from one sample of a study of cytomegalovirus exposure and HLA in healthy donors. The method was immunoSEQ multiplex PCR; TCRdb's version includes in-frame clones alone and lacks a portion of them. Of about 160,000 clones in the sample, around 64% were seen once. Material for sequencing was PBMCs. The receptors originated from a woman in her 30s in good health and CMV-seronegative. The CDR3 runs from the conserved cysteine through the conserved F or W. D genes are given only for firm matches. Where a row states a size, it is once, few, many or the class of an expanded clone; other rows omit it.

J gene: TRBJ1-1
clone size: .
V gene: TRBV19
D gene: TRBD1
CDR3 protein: CASSLGQAFITEAFF
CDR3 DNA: TGTGCCAGTAGTCTGGGACAGGCATTTATCACTGAAGCTTTCTTT

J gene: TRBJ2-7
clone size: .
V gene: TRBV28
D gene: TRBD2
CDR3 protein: CASSSGLAGEQYF
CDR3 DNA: TGTGCCAGCAGTTCCGGACTAGCGGGCGAGCAGTACTTC

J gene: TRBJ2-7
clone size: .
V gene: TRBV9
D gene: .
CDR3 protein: CASSVAPSGEQYF
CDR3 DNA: TGTGCCAGCAGCGTAGCTCCCAGCGGCGAGCAGTACTTC

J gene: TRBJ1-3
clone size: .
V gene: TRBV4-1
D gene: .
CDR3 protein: CASSQDSGSGNTIYF
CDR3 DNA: TGCGCCAGCAGCCAAGATAGTGGTTCTGGAAACACCATATATTTT

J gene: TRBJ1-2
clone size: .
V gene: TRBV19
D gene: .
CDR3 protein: CASMFGANYGYTF
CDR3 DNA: TGTGCCAGTATGTTCGGTGCTAACTATGGCTACACCTTC

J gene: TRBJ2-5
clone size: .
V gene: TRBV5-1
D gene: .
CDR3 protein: CASSHPNRPGQETQYF
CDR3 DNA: TGCGCCAGCAGCCATCCGAACAGGCCAGGGCAAGAGACCCAGTACTTC

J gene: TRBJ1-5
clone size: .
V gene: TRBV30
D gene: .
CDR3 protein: CAWMEGEGGNQPQHF
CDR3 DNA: TGTGCCTGGATGGAAGGGGAGGGAGGCAATCAGCCCCAGCATTTT

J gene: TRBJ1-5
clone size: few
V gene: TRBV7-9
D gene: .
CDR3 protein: CASSLGGGTQPQHF
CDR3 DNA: TGTGCCAGCAGCTTAGGTGGGGGCACTCAGCCCCAGCATTTT

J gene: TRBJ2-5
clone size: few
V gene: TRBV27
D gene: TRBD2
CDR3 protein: CASSLFPSGIETQYF
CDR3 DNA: TGTGCCAGCAGTTTATTCCCTAGCGGGATAGAGACCCAGTACTTC

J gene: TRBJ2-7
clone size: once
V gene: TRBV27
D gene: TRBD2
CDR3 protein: CASSSGTTYEQYF
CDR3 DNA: TGTGCCAGCAGCTCCGGGACTACCTACGAGCAGTACTTC

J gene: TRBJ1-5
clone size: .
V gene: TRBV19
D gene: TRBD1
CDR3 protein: CASINRAGGGQPQHF
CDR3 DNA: TGTGCCAGTATCAATCGGGCAGGGGGCGGACAGCCCCAGCATTTT

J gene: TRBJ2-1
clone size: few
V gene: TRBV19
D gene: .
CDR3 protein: CASSIGQDNNEQFF
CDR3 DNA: TGTGCCAGTAGTATAGGACAGGACAACAATGAGCAGTTCTTC

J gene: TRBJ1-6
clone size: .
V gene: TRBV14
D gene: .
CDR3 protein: CASSQDIVSPLHF
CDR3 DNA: TGTGCCAGCAGCCAAGATATAGTATCACCCCTCCACTTT

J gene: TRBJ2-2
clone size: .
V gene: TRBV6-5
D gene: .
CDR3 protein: CASSYVSQTNTGELFF
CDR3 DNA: TGTGCCAGCAGTTACGTCAGTCAGACGAACACCGGGGAGCTGTTTTTT

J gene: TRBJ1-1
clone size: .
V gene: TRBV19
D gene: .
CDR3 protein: CASDTENSAEAFF
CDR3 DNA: TGTGCCAGTGATACAGAGAATAGTGCTGAAGCTTTCTTT

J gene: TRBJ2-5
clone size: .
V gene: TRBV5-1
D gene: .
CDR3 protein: CASSDYGDQETQYF
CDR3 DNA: TGCGCCAGCAGTGACTACGGGGATCAAGAGACCCAGTACTTC

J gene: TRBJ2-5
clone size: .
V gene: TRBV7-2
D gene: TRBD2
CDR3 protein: CASSPRPGLGQETQYF
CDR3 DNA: TGTGCCAGCAGCCCCAGACCGGGACTAGGCCAAGAGACCCAGTACTTC

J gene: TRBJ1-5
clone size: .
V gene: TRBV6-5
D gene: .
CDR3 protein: CASSTDEGSNQPQHF
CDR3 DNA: TGTGCCAGCAGTACCGACGAGGGTAGCAATCAGCCCCAGCATTTT

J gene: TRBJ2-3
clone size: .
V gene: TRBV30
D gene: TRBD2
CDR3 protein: CAWSGLAGAWDTQYF
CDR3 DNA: TGTGCCTGGAGTGGTCTAGCGGGGGCGTGGGATACGCAGTATTTT

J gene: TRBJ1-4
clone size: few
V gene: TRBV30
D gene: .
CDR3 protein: CAYSTGGNEKLFF
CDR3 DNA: TGTGCCTACTCGACAGGAGGAAATGAAAAACTGTTTTTT

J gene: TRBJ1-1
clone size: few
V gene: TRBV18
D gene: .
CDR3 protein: CASSRGHPNTEAFF
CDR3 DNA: TGTGCCAGCTCACGTGGACACCCGAACACTGAAGCTTTCTTT

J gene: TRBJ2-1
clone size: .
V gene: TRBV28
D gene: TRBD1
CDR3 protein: CASSSPGQGSYNEQFF
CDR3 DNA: TGTGCCAGCAGTTCTCCGGGACAGGGGTCCTACAATGAGCAGTTCTTC

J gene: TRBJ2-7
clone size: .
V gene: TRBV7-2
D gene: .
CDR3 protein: CASSLRESYEQYF
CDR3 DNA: TGTGCCAGCAGTTTGAGGGAGTCCTACGAGCAGTACTTC

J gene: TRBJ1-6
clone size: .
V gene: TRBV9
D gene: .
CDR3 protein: CASTSGRGASYNSPLHF
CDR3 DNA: TGTGCCAGCACCTCCGGGAGGGGGGCCTCCTATAATTCACCCCTCCACTTT

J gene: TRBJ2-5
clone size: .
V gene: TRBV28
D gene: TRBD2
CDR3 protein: CASKTGKGREDQETQYF
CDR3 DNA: TGTGCCAGCAAAACCGGGAAGGGGCGGGAGGACCAAGAGACCCAGTACTTC

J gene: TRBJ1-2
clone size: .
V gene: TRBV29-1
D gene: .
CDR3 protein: CSVDAGEGYTF
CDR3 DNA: TGCAGCGTTGACGCAGGCGAGGGCTACACCTTC

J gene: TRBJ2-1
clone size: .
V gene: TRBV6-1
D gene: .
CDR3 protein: CASSESVSSYNEQFF
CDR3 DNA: TGTGCCAGCAGTGAATCTGTGAGCTCCTACAATGAGCAGTTCTTC

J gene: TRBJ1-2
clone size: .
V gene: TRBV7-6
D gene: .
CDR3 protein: CASSLAQDYGYTF
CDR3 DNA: TGTGCCAGCAGCTTAGCACAAGACTATGGCTACACCTTC

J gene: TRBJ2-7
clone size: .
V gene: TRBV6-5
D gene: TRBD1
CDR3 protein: CASRVRQGKNYEQYF
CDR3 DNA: TGTGCCAGCAGGGTCAGACAGGGCAAAAACTACGAGCAGTACTTC

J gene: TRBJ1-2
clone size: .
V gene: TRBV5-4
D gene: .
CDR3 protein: CASRETGFDGYTF
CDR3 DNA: TGTGCCAGCAGAGAAACAGGGTTCGATGGCTACACCTTC

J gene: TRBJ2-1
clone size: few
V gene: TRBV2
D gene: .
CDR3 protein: CASSGLSRVSQSSYNEQFF
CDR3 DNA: TGTGCCAGCAGTGGACTATCGCGGGTCTCTCAGAGCTCCTACAATGAGCAGTTCTTC

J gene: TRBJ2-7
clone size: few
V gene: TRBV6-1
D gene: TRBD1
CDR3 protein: CASSIGTVYEQYF
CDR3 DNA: TGTGCCAGCAGCATCGGGACAGTCTACGAGCAGTACTTC

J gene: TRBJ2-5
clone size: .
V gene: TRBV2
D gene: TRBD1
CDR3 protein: CASSDYRTGFFQETQYF
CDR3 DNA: TGTGCCAGCAGTGATTACAGGACAGGTTTTTTCCAAGAGACCCAGTACTTC

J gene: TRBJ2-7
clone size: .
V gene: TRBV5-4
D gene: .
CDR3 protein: CASSFDWSYEQYF
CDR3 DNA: TGTGCCAGCAGCTTCGACTGGTCCTACGAGCAGTACTTC

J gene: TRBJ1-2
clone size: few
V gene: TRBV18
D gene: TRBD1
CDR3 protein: CASSPSQDRADGYTF
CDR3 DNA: TGTGCCAGCTCACCGAGCCAAGACAGGGCCGATGGCTACACCTTC

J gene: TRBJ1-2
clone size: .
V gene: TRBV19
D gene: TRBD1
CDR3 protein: CASHRDRALANYGYTF
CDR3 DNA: TGTGCCAGTCACCGGGACAGGGCCTTAGCTAACTATGGCTACACCTTC

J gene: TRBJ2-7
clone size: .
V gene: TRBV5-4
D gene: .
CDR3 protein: CASSTGNGGVDEQYF
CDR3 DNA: TGTGCCAGCAGCACGGGGAACGGAGGGGTTGACGAGCAGTACTTC

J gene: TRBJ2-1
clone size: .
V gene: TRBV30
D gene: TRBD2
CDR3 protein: CAWRSLAGGPRYNEQFF
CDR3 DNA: TGTGCCTGGAGGTCGCTAGCGGGGGGGCCTAGGTACAATGAGCAGTTCTTC

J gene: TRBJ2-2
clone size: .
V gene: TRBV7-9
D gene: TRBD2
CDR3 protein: CASSLATSGRNTGELFF
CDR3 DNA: TGTGCCAGCAGCTTAGCTACTAGCGGCAGGAACACCGGGGAGCTGTTTTTT

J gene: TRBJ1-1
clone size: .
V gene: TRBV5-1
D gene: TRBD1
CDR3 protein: CASSTAGQGFAEAFF
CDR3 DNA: TGCGCCAGCAGCACTGCGGGACAGGGGTTCGCTGAAGCTTTCTTT

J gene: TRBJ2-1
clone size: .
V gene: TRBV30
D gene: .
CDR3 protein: CAWATSSYNEQFF
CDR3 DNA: TGTGCCTGGGCAACGAGCTCCTACAATGAGCAGTTCTTC

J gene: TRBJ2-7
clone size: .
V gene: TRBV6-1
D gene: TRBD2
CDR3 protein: CASSEGLAGEPSYEQYF
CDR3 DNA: TGTGCCAGCAGTGAAGGACTAGCGGGAGAGCCCTCCTACGAGCAGTACTTC

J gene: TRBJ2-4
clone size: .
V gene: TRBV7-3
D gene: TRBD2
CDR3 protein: CASSLSAGTSGRGVNIQYF
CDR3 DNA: TGTGCCAGCAGCTTATCCGCCGGGACTAGCGGGAGAGGCGTAAACATTCAGTACTTC

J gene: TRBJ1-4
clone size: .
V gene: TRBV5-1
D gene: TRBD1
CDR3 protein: CASSLGTVFATNEKLFF
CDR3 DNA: TGCGCCAGCAGCTTAGGGACAGTATTCGCAACTAATGAAAAACTGTTTTTT

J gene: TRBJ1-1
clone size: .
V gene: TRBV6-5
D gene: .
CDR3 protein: CASSLPRENTEAFF
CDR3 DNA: TGTGCCAGCAGCCTACCTCGAGAGAACACTGAAGCTTTCTTT

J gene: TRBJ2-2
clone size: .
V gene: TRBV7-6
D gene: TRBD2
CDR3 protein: CASSLGLAAGELFF
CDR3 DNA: TGTGCCAGCAGCTTGGGACTAGCCGCTGGGGAGCTGTTTTTT

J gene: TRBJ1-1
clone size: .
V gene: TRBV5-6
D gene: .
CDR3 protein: CASTNGLNMNTEAFF
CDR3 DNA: TGTGCCAGCACCAATGGACTGAACATGAACACTGAAGCTTTCTTT

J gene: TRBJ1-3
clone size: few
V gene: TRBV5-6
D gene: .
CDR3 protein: CASSLGRSSGNTIYF
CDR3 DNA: TGTGCCAGCAGCTTGGGTAGGAGCTCTGGAAACACCATATATTTT

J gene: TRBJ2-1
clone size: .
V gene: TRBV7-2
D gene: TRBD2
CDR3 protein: CASSYPPTSGYNEQFF
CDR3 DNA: TGTGCCAGCAGCTATCCCCCGACTAGCGGATACAATGAGCAGTTCTTC

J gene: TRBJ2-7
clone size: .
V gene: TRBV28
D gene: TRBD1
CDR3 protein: CASSSPLQGAVNEQYF
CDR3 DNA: TGTGCCAGCAGTTCGCCGCTACAGGGGGCTGTAAACGAGCAGTACTTC

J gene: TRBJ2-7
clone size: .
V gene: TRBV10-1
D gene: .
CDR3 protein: CASSEPYSSYEQYF
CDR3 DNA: TGCGCCAGCAGTGAGCCCTACAGCTCCTACGAGCAGTACTTC

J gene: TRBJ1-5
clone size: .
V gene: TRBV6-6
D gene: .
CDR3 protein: CATRRKWDQPQHF
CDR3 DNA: TGTGCCACTAGGCGCAAATGGGATCAGCCCCAGCATTTT

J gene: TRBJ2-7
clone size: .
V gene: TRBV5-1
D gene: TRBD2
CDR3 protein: CASSAPGLGVEQYF
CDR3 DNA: TGCGCCAGCAGCGCCCCGGGACTAGGCGTCGAGCAGTACTTC

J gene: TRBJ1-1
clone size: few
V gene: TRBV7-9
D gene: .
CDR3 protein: CSSSGRGIEAFF
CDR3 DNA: TGTTCCAGCAGCGGTCGAGGGATTGAAGCTTTCTTT

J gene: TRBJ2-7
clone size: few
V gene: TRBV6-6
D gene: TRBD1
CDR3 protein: CASSVTGGQGEQYF
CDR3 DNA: TGTGCCAGCAGCGTTACAGGGGGCCAAGGCGAGCAGTACTTC

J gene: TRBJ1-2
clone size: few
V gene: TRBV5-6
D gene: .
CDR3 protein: CASSPRFLGRSGDGYTF
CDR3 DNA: TGTGCCAGCAGCCCCCGTTTCTTGGGCAGGAGCGGGGATGGCTACACCTTC

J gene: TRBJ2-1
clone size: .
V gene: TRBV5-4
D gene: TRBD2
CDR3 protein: CASSLSGGLSNEQFF
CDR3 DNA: TGTGCCAGCAGCTTGTCGGGGGGGCTTTCCAATGAGCAGTTCTTC

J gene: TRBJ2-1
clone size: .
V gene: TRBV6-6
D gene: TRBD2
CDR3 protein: CASSERGDVVEQFF
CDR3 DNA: TGTGCCAGCAGTGAGCGGGGGGATGTTGTTGAGCAGTTCTTC

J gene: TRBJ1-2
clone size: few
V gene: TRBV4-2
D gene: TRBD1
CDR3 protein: CASTLETGGMNGYTF
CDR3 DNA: TGTGCCAGCACTCTTGAGACAGGGGGTATGAACGGCTACACCTTC